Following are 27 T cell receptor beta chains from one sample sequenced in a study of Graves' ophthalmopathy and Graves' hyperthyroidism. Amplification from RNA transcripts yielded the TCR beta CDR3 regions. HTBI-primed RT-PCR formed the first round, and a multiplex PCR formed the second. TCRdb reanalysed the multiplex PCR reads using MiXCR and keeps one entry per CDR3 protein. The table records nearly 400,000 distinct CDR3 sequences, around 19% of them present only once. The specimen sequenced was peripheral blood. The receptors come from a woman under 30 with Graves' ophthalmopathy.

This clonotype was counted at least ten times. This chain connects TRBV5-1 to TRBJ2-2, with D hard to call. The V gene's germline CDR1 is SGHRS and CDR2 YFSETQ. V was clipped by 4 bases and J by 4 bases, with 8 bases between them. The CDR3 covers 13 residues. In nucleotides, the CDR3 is TGCGCCAGCAGCCTCCCTGGCACCGGGGAGCTGTTTTTT. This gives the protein CASSLPGTGELFF.

DNA of the CDR3: TGTGCCAGCAGTTTCACTCAGCCCAGAGGGGCCCTGCAGTACTTC. Protein sequence: CASSFTQPRGALQYF. The chain joins TRBV28 to TRBJ2-7; D assignment may be TRBD1 or TRBD2 (5 bases each). V gave up 3 bases and J gave up 9 bases, with 21 bases separating them. The CDR3 covers 15 residues. Germline lookup yields CDR1 MDHEN and CDR2 SYDVKM.

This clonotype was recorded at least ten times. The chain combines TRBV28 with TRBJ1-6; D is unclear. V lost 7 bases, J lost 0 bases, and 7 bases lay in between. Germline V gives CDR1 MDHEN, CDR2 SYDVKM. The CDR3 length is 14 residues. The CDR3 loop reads CASTLFSYNSPLHF. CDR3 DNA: TGTGCCAGCACCCTTTTCTCCTATAATTCACCCCTCCACTTT. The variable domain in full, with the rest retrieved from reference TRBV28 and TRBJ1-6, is DVKVTQSSRYLVKRTGEKVFLECVQDMDHENMFWYRQDPGLGLRLIYFSYDVKMKEKGDIPEGYSVSREKKERFSLILESASTNQTSMYLCASTLFSYNSPLHFGNGTRLTVT.

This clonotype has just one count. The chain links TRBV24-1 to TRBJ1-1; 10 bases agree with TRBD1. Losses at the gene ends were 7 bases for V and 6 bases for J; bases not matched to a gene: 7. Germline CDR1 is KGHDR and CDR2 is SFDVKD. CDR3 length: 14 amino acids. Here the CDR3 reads CATSPGQGRAEAFF. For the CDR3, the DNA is TGTGCCACCAGCCCGGGACAGGGGCGGGCTGAAGCTTTCTTT.

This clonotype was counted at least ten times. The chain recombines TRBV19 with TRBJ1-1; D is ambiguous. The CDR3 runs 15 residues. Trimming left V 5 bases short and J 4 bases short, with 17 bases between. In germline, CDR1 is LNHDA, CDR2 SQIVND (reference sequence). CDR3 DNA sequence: TGTGCCAGTAGTCCGCCCGCCGAGAGGATCACTGAAGCTTTCTTT. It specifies CASSPPAERITEAFF.

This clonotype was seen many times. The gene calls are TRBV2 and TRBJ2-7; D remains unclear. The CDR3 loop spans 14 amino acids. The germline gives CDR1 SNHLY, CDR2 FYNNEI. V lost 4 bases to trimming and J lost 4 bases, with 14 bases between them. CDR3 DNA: TGTGCCAGCAGTGTTGCAGGTTTGGGGTACGAGCAGTACTTC. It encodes CASSVAGLGYEQYF.

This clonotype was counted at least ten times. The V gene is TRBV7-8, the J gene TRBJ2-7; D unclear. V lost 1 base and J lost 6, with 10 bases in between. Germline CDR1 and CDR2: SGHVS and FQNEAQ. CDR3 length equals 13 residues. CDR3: CASSLDGLFEQYF. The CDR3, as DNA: TGTGCCAGCAGCTTAGACGGGTTATTCGAGCAGTACTTC.

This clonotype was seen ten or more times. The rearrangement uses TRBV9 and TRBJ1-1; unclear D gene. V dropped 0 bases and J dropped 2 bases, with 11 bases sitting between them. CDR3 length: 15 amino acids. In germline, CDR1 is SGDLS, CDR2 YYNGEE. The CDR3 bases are TGTGCCAGCAGCGTAGTATCAGAAGGAAACACTGAAGCTTTCTTT. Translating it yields CASSVVSEGNTEAFF.

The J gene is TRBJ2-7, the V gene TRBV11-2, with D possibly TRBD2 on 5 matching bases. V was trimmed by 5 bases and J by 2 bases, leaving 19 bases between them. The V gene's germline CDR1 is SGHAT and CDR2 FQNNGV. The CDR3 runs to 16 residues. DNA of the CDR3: TGTGCCAGCAGCCTCCCCCCCAGGACTTTCACCTACGAGCAGTACTTC. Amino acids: CASSLPPRTFTYEQYF.

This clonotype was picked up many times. The CDR3 DNA is TGTGCCAGCAGCCTCCGGGGGGGGTGGGATTCACCCCTCCACTTT. Protein: CASSLRGGWDSPLHF. The chain has TRBV27 and TRBJ1-6, with a tentative D call TRBD1 (5 bases). There are 15 residues in the CDR3. Trimming removed 6 bases from V and 8 bases from J, with 17 bases in between. Germline V gene sequence: CDR1 MNHEY, CDR2 SMNVEV (reference sequence).

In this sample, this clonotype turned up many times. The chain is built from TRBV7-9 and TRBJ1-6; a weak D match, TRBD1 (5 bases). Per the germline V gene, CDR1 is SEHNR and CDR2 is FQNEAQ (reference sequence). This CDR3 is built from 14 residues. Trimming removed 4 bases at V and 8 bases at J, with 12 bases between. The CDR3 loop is CASSSRDADSPLHF. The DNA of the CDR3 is TGTGCCAGCAGCTCGCGGGACGCGGATTCACCCCTCCACTTT.

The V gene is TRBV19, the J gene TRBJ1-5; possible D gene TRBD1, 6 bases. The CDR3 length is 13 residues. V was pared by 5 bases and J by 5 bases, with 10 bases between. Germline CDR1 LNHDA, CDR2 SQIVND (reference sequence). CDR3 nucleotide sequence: TGTGCCAGTAGTTCACAGGGAGATCAGCCCCAGCATTTT. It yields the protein CASSSQGDQPQHF.

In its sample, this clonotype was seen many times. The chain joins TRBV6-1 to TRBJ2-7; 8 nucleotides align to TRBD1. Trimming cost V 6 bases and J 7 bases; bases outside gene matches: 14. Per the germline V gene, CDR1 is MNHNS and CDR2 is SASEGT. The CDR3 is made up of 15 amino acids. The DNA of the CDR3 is TGTGCCAGCAGCGCCACCGGGACAGGTCCTGGAGAGCAGTACTTC. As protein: CASSATGTGPGEQYF.

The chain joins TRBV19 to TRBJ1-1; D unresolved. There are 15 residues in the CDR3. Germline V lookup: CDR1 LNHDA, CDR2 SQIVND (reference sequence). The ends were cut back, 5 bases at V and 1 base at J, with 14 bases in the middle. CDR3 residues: CASSPRALGNTEAFF. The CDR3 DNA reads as TGTGCCAGTAGTCCCAGAGCTCTAGGGAACACTGAAGCTTTCTTT.

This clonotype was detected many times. Here the CDR3 reads CSASFGRGNEQYF. DNA of the CDR3: TGCAGTGCTAGTTTTGGCAGGGGAAACGAGCAGTACTTC. The chain joins TRBV20-1 to TRBJ2-7; possible D gene TRBD1, 6 bases. This CDR3 region has 13 residues. Per germline, CDR1 DFQATT and CDR2 SNEGSKA (reference sequence). V lost 3 bases and J lost 5, with 14 bases in between.

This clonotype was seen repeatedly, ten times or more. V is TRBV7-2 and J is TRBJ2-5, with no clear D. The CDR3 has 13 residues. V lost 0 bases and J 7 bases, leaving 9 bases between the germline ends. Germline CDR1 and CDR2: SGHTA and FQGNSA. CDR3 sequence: CASSLARDVTQYF. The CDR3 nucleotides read TGTGCCAGCAGCTTAGCTCGAGACGTGACCCAGTACTTC.

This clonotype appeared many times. The CDR3 coding sequence is TGTGCCAGCAGCCCCCCAAGTATCTGGGACTACCAAGAGACCCAGTACTTC. Residues: CASSPPSIWDYQETQYF. The V call is TRBV7-8, the J call TRBJ2-5; tentative D call: TRBD2 (6 bases). Germline V CDR1 and CDR2: SGHVS, FQNEAQ. Trimming took 5 bases from V and 0 from J, leaving 19 bases between them. The CDR3 contains 17 residues. The full variable domain, in which reference TRBV7-8 and TRBJ2-5 provide the parts outside the CDR3, is GAGVSQSPRYKVAKRGQDVALRCDPISGHVSLFWYQQALGQGPEFLTYFQNEAQLDKSGLPSDRFFAERPEGSVSTLKIQRTQQEDSAVYLCASSPPSIWDYQETQYFGPGTRLLVL.

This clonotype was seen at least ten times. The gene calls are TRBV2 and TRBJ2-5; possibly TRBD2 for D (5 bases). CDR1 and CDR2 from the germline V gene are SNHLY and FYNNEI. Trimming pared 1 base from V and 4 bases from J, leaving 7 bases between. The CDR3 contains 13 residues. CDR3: CASSEVRGETQYF. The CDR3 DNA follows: TGTGCCAGCAGTGAAGTCCGGGGAGAGACCCAGTACTTC.

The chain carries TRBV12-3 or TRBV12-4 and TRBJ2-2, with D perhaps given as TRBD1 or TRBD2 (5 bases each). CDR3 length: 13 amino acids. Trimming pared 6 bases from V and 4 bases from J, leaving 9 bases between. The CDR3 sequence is CASRGTGTGELFF. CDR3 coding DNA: TGTGCCAGCAGAGGGACGGGCACCGGGGAGCTGTTTTTT.

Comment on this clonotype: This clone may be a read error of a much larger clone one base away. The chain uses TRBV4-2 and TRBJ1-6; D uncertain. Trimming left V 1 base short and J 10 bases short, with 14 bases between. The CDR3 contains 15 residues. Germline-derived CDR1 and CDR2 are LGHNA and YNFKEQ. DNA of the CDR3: TGTGCCAGCAGCCAAGTGGCGCAAGATCGGTCACCCCTCCACTTT. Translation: CASSQVAQDRSPLHF.

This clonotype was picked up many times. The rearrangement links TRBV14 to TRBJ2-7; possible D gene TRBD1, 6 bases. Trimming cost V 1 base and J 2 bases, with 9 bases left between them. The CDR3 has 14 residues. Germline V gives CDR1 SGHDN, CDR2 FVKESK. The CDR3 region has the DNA TGTGCCAGCAGCCAAGGGACAGTTACCTACGAGCAGTACTTC. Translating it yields CASSQGTVTYEQYF.

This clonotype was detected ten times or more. This CDR3 is CATSRDGDSSYEQYF. CDR3 sequence (DNA): TGTGCCACCAGCAGAGATGGCGACAGCTCCTACGAGCAGTACTTC. The chain employs TRBV15 and TRBJ2-7, with a weak D call TRBD1 (5 bases). The germline V and J ends were trimmed by 0 bases and 0 bases, with 9 bases remaining between them. Germline values: CDR1 LNHNV, CDR2 YYDKDF (reference sequence). The CDR3 contains 15 residues.

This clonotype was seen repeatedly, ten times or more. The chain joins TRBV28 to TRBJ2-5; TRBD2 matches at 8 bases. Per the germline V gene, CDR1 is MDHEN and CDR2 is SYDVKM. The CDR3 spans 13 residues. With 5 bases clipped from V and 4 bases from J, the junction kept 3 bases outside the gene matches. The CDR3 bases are TGTGCCAGCAGTATAGCGGGACGAGAGACCCAGTACTTC. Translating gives CASSIAGRETQYF. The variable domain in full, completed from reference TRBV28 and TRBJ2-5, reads DVKVTQSSRYLVKRTGEKVFLECVQDMDHENMFWYRQDPGLGLRLIYFSYDVKMKEKGDIPEGYSVSREKKERFSLILESASTNQTSMYLCASSIAGRETQYFGPGTRLLVL.

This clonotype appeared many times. CDR3 bases: TGTGCCAGCAAGGGCAGAGGCATGGAGACCCAGTACTTC. It specifies CASKGRGMETQYF. V is TRBV6-2 or TRBV6-3 and J is TRBJ2-5; D gene uncertain. Germline CDR1 reads MNHEY; CDR2 reads SVGEGT. Trimming pared 7 bases from V and 5 bases from J, leaving 14 bases between. This CDR3 is built from 13 residues.

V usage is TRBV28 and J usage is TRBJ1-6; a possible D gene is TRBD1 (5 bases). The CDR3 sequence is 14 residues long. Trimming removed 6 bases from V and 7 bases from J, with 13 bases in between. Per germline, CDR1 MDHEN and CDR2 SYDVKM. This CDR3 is CASSTGRLNSPLHF. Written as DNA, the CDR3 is TGTGCCAGCAGCACGGGACGATTAAATTCACCCCTCCACTTT.

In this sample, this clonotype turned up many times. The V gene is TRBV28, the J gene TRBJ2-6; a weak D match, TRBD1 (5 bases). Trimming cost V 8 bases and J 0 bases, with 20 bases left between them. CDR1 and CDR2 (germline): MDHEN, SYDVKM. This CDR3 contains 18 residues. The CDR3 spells CASLDSLSMNSGANVLTF. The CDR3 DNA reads TGTGCCAGCCTAGACAGCCTATCCATGAACTCTGGGGCCAACGTCCTGACTTTC.

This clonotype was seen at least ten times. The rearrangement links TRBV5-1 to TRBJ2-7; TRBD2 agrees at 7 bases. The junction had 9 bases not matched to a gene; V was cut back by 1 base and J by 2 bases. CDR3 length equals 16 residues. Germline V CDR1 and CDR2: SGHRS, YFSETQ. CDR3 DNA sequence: TGCGCCAGCAGCTTGACTCCTAGCGGCCTCACCTACGAGCAGTACTTC. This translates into CASSLTPSGLTYEQYF.